The sequence of this T cell receptor (beta chain) was determined in a study of response to subunit inactivated influenza vaccine. Study results and limitations: There was a suggestion from the authors that each seasonal influenza vaccination recruits few new T cells.

The V gene lost 3 bases and the J gene lost 4 bases, with 4 bases spanning the gap. The CDR3 is 12 amino acids. TCRdb re-derived calls from the RT-PCR reads in MiXCR, one entry per CDR3 protein. This sample carries 150,000 to 200,000 distinct CDR3 sequences, about a tenth of them seen once, and the ten largest clones take 9.5% to 15%. In its sample, this clonotype was seen a few times. Its cognate antigen is unknown. The TCR sequence derives from a man aged 50-59 years who received an inactivated influenza vaccine. The V and J genes are TRBV12-3 or TRBV12-4 and TRBJ2-1; D not certain. This sample comprised non-naive T cells sorted from PBMCs, obtained 45 days after vaccination. In DNA form, the CDR3 reads TGTGCCAGCAGTTTCGCGTACAATGAGCAGTTCTTC. It encodes CASSFAYNEQFF.